Each of the 16 T cell receptor beta chains below was sequenced from the same sample in a study of blood T cell repertoires in COVID-19. Sequencing was performed with immunoSEQ multiplex PCR; in TCRdb, only in-frame clones are kept and a portion is missing. The sample has 98,000 or so clones, 75% to 90% seen once; the top ten hold roughly 5.1%. The specimen was peripheral blood. The receptors were sampled from a man aged 60-69 years with COVID-19, enrolled during active disease.

This clone has more than one count but fewer than ten. The V call is TRBV5-1, the J call TRBJ2-3; 8 bases are a match to TRBD1. The CDR3 spans 15 residues. Germline trimming cut 0 bases from V and 6 bases from J; bases unmatched to any gene: 6. Germline lookup yields CDR1 SGHRS and CDR2 YFSETQ. CDR3 protein: CASSLGAGGADTQYF. CDR3 DNA sequence: TGCGCCAGCAGCTTGGGGGCAGGGGGCGCGGATACGCAGTATTTT.

This rearrangement joins TRBV7-8 to TRBJ1-2; D might be TRBD1 (5 bases). The CDR3 length is 14 residues. Deletions cut 1 base from V and 8 bases from J, with 14 bases between. Germline values: CDR1 SGHVS, CDR2 FQNEAQ. CDR3 bases: TGTGCCAGCAGCTTAGAAAGGTTGACAGCCGGCTACACCTTC. This sequence encodes CASSLERLTAGYTF.

The chain is built from TRBV2 and TRBJ2-1; D is unresolved. Germline CDR1 SNHLY, CDR2 FYNNEI. V was pared by 4 bases and J by 5 bases, with 9 bases between. The CDR3 has 13 amino acids. CDR3 nucleotides: TGTGCCAGCAGTGTATTAAGAGACAATGAGCAGTTCTTC. Translating it yields CASSVLRDNEQFF.

The rearrangement links TRBV11-3 to TRBJ2-2, with 8 positions matching TRBD1. From germline, CDR1 is SGHNT and CDR2 YENEEA. The CDR3 is 16 residues long. Losses at the gene ends were 5 bases for V and 2 bases for J; bases not matched to a gene: 7. CDR3 in amino acids: CASSASQGVNTGELFF. The CDR3 DNA sequence: TGTGCCAGCAGCGCGTCACAGGGGGTTAACACCGGGGAGCTGTTTTTT.

In DNA, the CDR3 is TGTGCCAGCAGCCGGAGGAGGGCTGAAGCTTTCTTT. It encodes CASSRRRAEAFF. This chain connects TRBV3-1 (or the pseudogene TRBV3-2) to TRBJ1-1; no firm D call. The V gene's germline CDR1 is LGHDT and CDR2 YNNKEL (reference sequence). This CDR3 contains 12 residues. The ends were cut back, 4 bases at V and 6 bases at J, with 9 bases in the middle.

The chain uses TRBV30 and TRBJ1-6; 7 bases are shared with TRBD1. The CDR3 loop spans 16 amino acids. The J segment lost 0 bases and the V segment lost 5 bases, leaving 7 bases of the junction unmatched. In germline, CDR1 is GTSNPN, CDR2 SVGIG (reference sequence). CDR3 DNA: TGTGCCTGGCGTTCCAACAGGGGCTCCTATAATTCACCCCTCCACTTT. The encoded protein is CAWRSNRGSYNSPLHF.

The chain carries TRBV7-9 and TRBJ1-5; TRBD1 is a possible D gene (5 bases). CDR3 size: 14 residues. CDR1 and CDR2 from the germline V gene are SEHNR and FQNEAQ (reference sequence). The ends were cut back, 5 bases at V and 0 bases at J, with 8 bases in the middle. For the CDR3, the DNA is TGTGCCAGCAGCGGGACTGCTAGCAATCAGCCCCAGCATTTT. Protein sequence: CASSGTASNQPQHF.

V and J are TRBV15 and TRBJ2-4, with 9 bases fitting TRBD2. The CDR3 is 17 amino acids. Germline lookup yields CDR1 LNHNV and CDR2 YYDKDF (reference sequence). V shed 5 bases and J 2 bases; nucleotides not matched to a gene: 10. This CDR3 is CATSGFSGRASKNIQYF. Written as DNA, the CDR3 is TGTGCCACCAGCGGATTTAGCGGGAGAGCGTCCAAAAACATTCAGTACTTC.

The chain joins TRBV10-1 to TRBJ2-1; TRBD2 aligns across 10 bases. Germline CDR1 WNHNN, CDR2 SYGVQD (reference sequence). This CDR3 has 14 amino acids. Trimming removed 0 bases from V and 9 bases from J; junction bases left unmatched: 2. In DNA, the CDR3 is TGCGCCAGCAGTGAGTCCGGGACTAGCGTTGAGCAGTTCTTC. Translating gives CASSESGTSVEQFF.

The chain carries TRBV2 and TRBJ2-7; 10 nucleotides match TRBD1. The germline V gene has CDR1 SNHLY and CDR2 FYNNEI. The CDR3 has 19 residues. V lost 1 base to trimming and J lost 2 bases; unmatched junction nucleotides: 14. As DNA, the CDR3 is TGTGCCAGCAGTGAAGTGCGGACAGGGGGTGTAGCGGGGCCCTACGAGCAGTACTTC. It codes for CASSEVRTGGVAGPYEQYF.

The CDR3: CAISESIWPSYNSPLHF. The CDR3 DNA is TGTGCCATCAGTGAGTCGATATGGCCCTCTTATAATTCACCCCTCCACTTT. The gene calls are TRBV10-3 and TRBJ1-6; no clear D. The CDR3 is made up of 17 amino acids. V was clipped by 0 bases and J by 4 bases, with 13 bases between them. Germline V CDR1 and CDR2: ENHRY, SYGVKD.

This clone has just a few counts. The chain links TRBV19 to TRBJ1-5, with D perhaps matching TRBD1 (5 bases). The CDR3 is made up of 14 amino acids. Germline assignment: CDR1 LNHDA and CDR2 SQIVND (reference sequence). Trimming took 10 bases from V and 2 from J, leaving 15 bases between them. CDR3 in DNA: TGTGCCACCGGGTGGGGGGGAGGCAATCAGCCCCAGCATTTT. It specifies CATGWGGGNQPQHF.

The chain carries TRBV28 and TRBJ1-1; weak D call: TRBD1 (5 bases). Germline loops: CDR1 MDHEN, CDR2 SYDVKM. The V gene lost 1 base and the J gene lost 11 bases, with 11 bases spanning the gap. The CDR3 sequence is 12 residues long. CDR3 loop: CASSLLQGTAFF. DNA of the CDR3: TGTGCCAGCAGTTTATTGCAGGGTACGGCTTTCTTT.

The chain combines TRBV3-1 (or the pseudogene TRBV3-2) with TRBJ2-7; TRBD2 is a possible D gene (5 bases). V lost 4 bases and J 4 bases, leaving 14 bases between the germline ends. Looked up from germline, CDR1 is LGHDT and CDR2 is YNNKEL (reference sequence). This CDR3 spans 14 amino acids. As DNA, the CDR3 is TGTGCCAGCAGCCGGGCCGGGATACAATACGAGCAGTACTTC. Amino acids: CASSRAGIQYEQYF.

In regard to this clone: At the DNA level, this CDR3 is encoded by other sequences in the same sample as well. The V call is TRBV7-9, the J call TRBJ2-7, with 10 bases lining up with TRBD2. V was clipped by 3 bases and J by 3 bases; unmatched bases: 2. The germline V gene has CDR1 SEHNR and CDR2 FQNEAQ (reference sequence). CDR3 length: 14 residues. The CDR3 here is CASSLASGSYEQYF. In DNA, the CDR3 is TGTGCCAGCAGCTTGGCTAGCGGGAGCTACGAGCAGTACTTC.

This chain uses TRBV12-3 or TRBV12-4 with TRBJ1-2, with D possibly being TRBD1 (5 bases). With 4 bases removed from V and 6 bases from J, the gap between germline ends came to 12 bases. This CDR3 spans 13 amino acids. CDR3: CASSSDTFHGYTF. The CDR3 DNA reads TGTGCCAGCAGTTCGGACACCTTCCATGGCTACACCTTC.